One sample yielded the 16 T cell receptor beta chains listed below, sequenced in a study of type 1 and type 2 diabetes patients. The PCR template was genomic DNA. Amplification of the beta chain CDR3 used 30 forward and 13 reverse multiplex primers. TCRdb passed the multiplex PCR reads through MiXCR, listing each CDR3 protein once. This table has some 250,000 distinct CDR3 sequences, roughly 50% appearing once. Sample: peripheral blood mononuclear cells (PBMCs). The receptor set was obtained from a man younger than 35 with type 2 diabetes.

The chain has TRBV20-1 and TRBJ2-3, with TRBD2 matching 15 bases. The V gene end was trimmed by 1 base and the J gene end by 5 bases; junction bases not matched to a gene: 13. Germline CDR1 DFQATT, CDR2 SNEGSKA (reference sequence). This CDR3 contains 19 residues. The CDR3 spells CSARGQGLAGGPWGDTQYF. The CDR3 DNA reads as TGCAGTGCTAGAGGCCAGGGACTAGCGGGGGGCCCCTGGGGAGATACGCAGTATTTT.

V and J are TRBV6-1 and TRBJ1-2, with 7 positions matching TRBD1. The CDR3 length is 15 residues. Germline lookup yields CDR1 MNHNS and CDR2 SASEGT. The trim removed 8 bases at V and 2 bases at J, leaving 11 bases unmatched. DNA for the CDR3: TGTGCCAGCCGAGGACAGGTGAAAATCAACTATGGCTACACCTTC. Protein sequence: CASRGQVKINYGYTF.

This clonotype was counted ten times or more. This chain uses TRBV10-3 with TRBJ2-2; no reliable D call. V was shortened by 3 bases and J by 4 bases, with 6 bases between the two germline ends. Germline assignment: CDR1 ENHRY and CDR2 SYGVKD. This CDR3 has 13 residues. CDR3: CAISDPLTGELFF. The CDR3 region has the DNA TGTGCCATCAGTGATCCCCTCACCGGGGAGCTGTTTTTT.

This sequence joins TRBV7-2 and TRBJ2-3; TRBD2 might be the D (5 bases). The CDR3 totals 13 residues. V was cut by 3 bases and J by 6 bases, with 10 bases left in between. The germline V gene has CDR1 SGHTA and CDR2 FQGNSA. The DNA for the CDR3 is TGTGCCAGCAGCTTCTTCAGAGGGGATACGCAGTATTTT. This codes for CASSFFRGDTQYF.

The V gene is TRBV12-3 or TRBV12-4, the J gene TRBJ2-3; 9 nucleotides line up with TRBD1. V was pared by 5 bases and J by 1 base, with 4 bases of the junction left unmatched. The CDR3 totals 15 residues. The CDR3 reads CASSPRTGGTDTQYF. The CDR3 nucleotides read TGTGCCAGCAGTCCGAGGACAGGGGGCACAGATACGCAGTATTTT.

This clonotype turned up a few times. The chain combines TRBV4-1 with TRBJ2-5, with 8 bases fitting TRBD2. The CDR3 length is 18 residues. V trimming: 7 bases; J trimming: 4 bases; junction bases outside the gene matches: 20. CDR1 is MGHRA, CDR2 YSYEKL, per germline. Here the CDR3 reads CASKDLVRSGSSLETQYF. CDR3 coding DNA: TGCGCCAGCAAGGATTTAGTGAGGAGCGGGAGTTCTTTAGAGACCCAGTACTTC.

V usage is TRBV27 and J usage is TRBJ2-7, with D tentatively TRBD1 (6 bases). CDR1 MNHEY and CDR2 SMNVEV come from the germline V gene (reference sequence). CDR3 length: 15 residues. V lost 4 bases, J lost 3 bases, and 16 bases lay in between. CDR3 DNA sequence: TGTGCCAGCAGTTCCTCAAGGACAGAAAACTACGAGCAGTACTTC. Protein sequence: CASSSSRTENYEQYF.

This clonotype came up a few times. This chain links TRBV27 with TRBJ1-6; no definite D call. CDR3 length: 14 amino acids. V dropped 6 bases and J dropped 12 bases, with 18 bases sitting between them. CDR1 and CDR2 (germline): MNHEY, SMNVEV (reference sequence). The CDR3 loop is CASSRSLNGGPLHF. For the CDR3, the DNA is TGTGCCAGCAGCCGCAGCTTGAACGGCGGACCCCTCCACTTT.

This chain links TRBV9 with TRBJ2-1, with a tentative D call TRBD1 (6 bases). The V end was cut by 4 bases, the J end by 9 bases, with 11 bases between. From germline, CDR1 is SGDLS and CDR2 YYNGEE. CDR3 length equals 12 residues. CDR3 DNA: TGTGCCAGCAGCCGACAGGCGGGTGAGCAGTTCTTC. Residues: CASSRQAGEQFF.

CDR3 amino acids: CASSQTPLIYEQYF. CDR3 in DNA: TGTGCCAGCAGCCAAACCCCACTAATTTACGAGCAGTACTTC. V gene TRBV28 combines with J gene TRBJ2-7, with D hard to call. The V and J ends lost 6 bases and 4 bases respectively, with 16 bases between them. Per germline, CDR1 MDHEN and CDR2 SYDVKM. CDR3 length equals 14 residues.

This chain connects TRBV29-1 to TRBJ1-2; 8 positions match TRBD1. Per germline, CDR1 SQVTM and CDR2 ANQGSEA. The CDR3 runs 14 residues. V shed 5 bases and J 4 bases; nucleotides not matched to a gene: 9. The chain's CDR3 is CSVTIGQGSYGYTF. CDR3 DNA sequence: TGCAGCGTTACCATCGGACAGGGCAGCTATGGCTACACCTTC.

This clonotype was recorded a few times. This sequence joins TRBV13 and TRBJ2-5; D possibly corresponds to TRBD1 (6 bases). V dropped 7 bases and J dropped 3 bases, with 12 bases sitting between them. This CDR3 spans 13 amino acids. The germline V gene has CDR1 PRHDT and CDR2 FYEKMQ (reference sequence). The CDR3 DNA sequence: TGTGCCAGCACCTCCGCAGGGGAAGAGACCCAGTACTTC. Translating it yields CASTSAGEETQYF. The complete variable domain, with remaining parts taken from reference TRBV13 and TRBJ2-5, reads AAGVIQSPRHLIKEKRETATLKCYPIPRHDTVYWYQQGPGQDPQFLISFYEKMQSDKGSIPDRFSAQQFSDYHSELNMSSLELGDSALYFCASTSAGEETQYFGPGTRLLVL.

The chain has TRBV7-6 and TRBJ1-4; 8 bases are shared with TRBD1. The V and J ends lost 2 bases and 3 bases, in that order; junction bases with no gene match: 11. The CDR3 has 18 residues. Germline V gives CDR1 SGHVS, CDR2 FNYEAQ. DNA for the CDR3: TGTGCCAGCAGCTTACAGGGGGCGCGGGTCAGGGCTAATGAAAAACTGTTTTTT. It translates to CASSLQGARVRANEKLFF. Full variable domain (outside the CDR3, taken from reference TRBV7-6 and TRBJ1-4): GAGVSQSPRYKVTKRGQDVALRCDPISGHVSLYWYRQALGQGPEFLTYFNYEAQQDKSGLPNDRFSAERPEGSISTLTIQRTEQRDSAMYRCASSLQGARVRANEKLFFGSGTQLSVL.

This clonotype has only a few counts. The chain has TRBV7-3 and TRBJ2-5; possibly TRBD1 for D (6 bases). The V gene's germline CDR1 is SGHTA and CDR2 FQGTGA. The CDR3 runs 16 residues. V was clipped by 5 bases and J by 1 base, with 17 bases between them. In DNA form, the CDR3 reads TGTGCCAGCAGCCTAAACATGGACAGTCCCCAAGAGACCCAGTACTTC. This sequence encodes CASSLNMDSPQETQYF.

The chain recombines TRBV4-1 with TRBJ1-6; TRBD1 matches 7 bases. Germline V gene lookup returns CDR1 MGHRA and CDR2 YSYEKL. V dropped 0 bases and J dropped 13; count of bases not matched to a gene: 6. The CDR3 has 14 amino acids. This CDR3 reads CASSQDRAGGPLHF. CDR3 bases: TGCGCCAGCAGCCAAGATCGAGCAGGGGGTCCCCTCCACTTT.

This rearrangement joins TRBV12-3 or TRBV12-4 to TRBJ2-7; TRBD2 is a possible D gene (6 bases). The J call may be in error: the DNA end matches TRBJ2-1 better. The CDR3 has 12 residues. This CDR3 is CASSPGGAEQFF. The CDR3 region has the DNA TGTGCCAGCAGTCCCGGCGGGGCAGAGCAGTTCTTC.